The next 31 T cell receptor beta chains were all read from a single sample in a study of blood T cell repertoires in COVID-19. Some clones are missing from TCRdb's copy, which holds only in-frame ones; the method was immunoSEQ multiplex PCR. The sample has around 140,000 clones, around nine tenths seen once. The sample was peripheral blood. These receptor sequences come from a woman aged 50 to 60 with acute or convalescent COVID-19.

CDR3 DNA: TGTGCCAGCAGTTTTGGGACAGGGGGCTCGAATGAGCAGTTCTTC. This translates into CASSFGTGGSNEQFF. V usage is TRBV27 and J usage is TRBJ2-1; TRBD1 matches 12 bases. The CDR3 extends over 15 amino acids. V lost 3 bases and J lost 7; bases outside the gene matches: 4. Germline loops: CDR1 MNHEY, CDR2 SMNVEV (reference sequence).

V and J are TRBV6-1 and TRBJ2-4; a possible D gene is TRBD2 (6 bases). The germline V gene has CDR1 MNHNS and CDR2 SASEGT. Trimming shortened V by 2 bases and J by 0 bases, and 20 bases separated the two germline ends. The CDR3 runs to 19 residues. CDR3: CASSERQGGDALAKNIQYF. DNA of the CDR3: TGTGCCAGCAGTGAACGTCAGGGCGGGGATGCCTTAGCCAAAAACATTCAGTACTTC.

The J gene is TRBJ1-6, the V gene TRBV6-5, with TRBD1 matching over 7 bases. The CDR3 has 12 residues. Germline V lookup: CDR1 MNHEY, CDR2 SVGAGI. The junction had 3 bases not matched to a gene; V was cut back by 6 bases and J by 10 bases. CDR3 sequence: CASRTGTSPLHF. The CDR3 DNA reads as TGTGCCAGCAGGACAGGGACCTCACCCCTCCACTTT.

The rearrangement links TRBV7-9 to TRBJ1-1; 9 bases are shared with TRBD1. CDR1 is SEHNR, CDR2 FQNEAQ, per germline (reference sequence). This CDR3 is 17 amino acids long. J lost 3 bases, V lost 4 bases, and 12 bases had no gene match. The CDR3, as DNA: TGTGCCAGCAGCTCGGGGACAGGGCATGGTGCAGACACTGAAGCTTTCTTT. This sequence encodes CASSSGTGHGADTEAFF.

The CDR3: CASSLLLQGLETQYF. In DNA, the CDR3 is TGTGCCAGCAGCTTACTCCTACAGGGGCTGGAGACCCAGTACTTC. This rearrangement joins TRBV7-9 to TRBJ2-5, with 7 bases fitting TRBD1. CDR3 length equals 15 residues. Germline assignment: CDR1 SEHNR and CDR2 FQNEAQ (reference sequence). The V and J ends lost 2 bases and 5 bases, in that order; junction bases with no gene match: 8.

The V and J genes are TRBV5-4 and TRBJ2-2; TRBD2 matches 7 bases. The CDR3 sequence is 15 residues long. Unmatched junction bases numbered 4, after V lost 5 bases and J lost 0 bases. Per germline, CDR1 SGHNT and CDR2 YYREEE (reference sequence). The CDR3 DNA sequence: TGTGCCAGCAGGTCCGGGACTACGAACACCGGGGAGCTGTTTTTT. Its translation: CASRSGTTNTGELFF.

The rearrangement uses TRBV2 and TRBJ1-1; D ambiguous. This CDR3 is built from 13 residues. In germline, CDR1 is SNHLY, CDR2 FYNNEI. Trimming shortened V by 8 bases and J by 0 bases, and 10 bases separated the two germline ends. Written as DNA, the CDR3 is TGTGCCAGCCTGGTAGAGATGAACACTGAAGCTTTCTTT. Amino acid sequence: CASLVEMNTEAFF.

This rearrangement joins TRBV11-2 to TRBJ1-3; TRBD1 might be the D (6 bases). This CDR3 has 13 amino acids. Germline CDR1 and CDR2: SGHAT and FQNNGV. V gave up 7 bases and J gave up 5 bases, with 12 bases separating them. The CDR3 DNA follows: TGTGCCAGCACCACAGGGTTACGAAACACCATATATTTT. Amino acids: CASTTGLRNTIYF.

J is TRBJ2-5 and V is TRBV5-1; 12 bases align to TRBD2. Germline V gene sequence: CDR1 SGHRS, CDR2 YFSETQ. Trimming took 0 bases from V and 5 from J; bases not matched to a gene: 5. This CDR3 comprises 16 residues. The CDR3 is CASSLASGGAWETQYF. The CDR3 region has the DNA TGCGCCAGCAGCTTGGCTAGCGGGGGGGCTTGGGAGACCCAGTACTTC.

The CDR3 here is CASSEGLAGPYEQYF. CDR3 DNA sequence: TGTGCCAGCAGCGAGGGACTAGCGGGACCCTACGAGCAGTACTTC. V usage is TRBV11-1 and J usage is TRBJ2-7; TRBD2 matches 13 bases. Germline loops: CDR1 SGHAT, CDR2 FQDESV (reference sequence). The V gene end was trimmed by 5 bases and the J gene end by 2 bases; junction bases not matched to a gene: 3. The CDR3 spans 15 residues.

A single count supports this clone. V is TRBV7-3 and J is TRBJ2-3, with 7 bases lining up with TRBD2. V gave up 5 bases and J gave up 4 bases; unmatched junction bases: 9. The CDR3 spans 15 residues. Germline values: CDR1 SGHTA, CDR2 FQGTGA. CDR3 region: CASSLSGGGADTQYF. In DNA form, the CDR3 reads TGTGCCAGCAGCCTATCGGGGGGTGGAGCAGATACGCAGTATTTT.

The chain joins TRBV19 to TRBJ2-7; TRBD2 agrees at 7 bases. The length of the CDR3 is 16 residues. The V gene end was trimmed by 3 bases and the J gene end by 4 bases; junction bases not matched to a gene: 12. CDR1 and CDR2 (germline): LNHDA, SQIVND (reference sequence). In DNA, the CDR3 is TGTGCCAGTAGTATGTCTGGCGGGGGAGTAAGGTACGAGCAGTACTTC. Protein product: CASSMSGGGVRYEQYF.

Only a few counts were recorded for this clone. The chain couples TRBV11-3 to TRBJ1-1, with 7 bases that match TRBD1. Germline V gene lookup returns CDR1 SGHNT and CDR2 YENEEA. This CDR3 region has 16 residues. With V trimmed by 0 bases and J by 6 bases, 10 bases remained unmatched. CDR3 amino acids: CASSLDGRQGQSEAFF. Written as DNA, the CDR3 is TGTGCCAGCAGCTTAGACGGCCGACAGGGCCAATCTGAAGCTTTCTTT.

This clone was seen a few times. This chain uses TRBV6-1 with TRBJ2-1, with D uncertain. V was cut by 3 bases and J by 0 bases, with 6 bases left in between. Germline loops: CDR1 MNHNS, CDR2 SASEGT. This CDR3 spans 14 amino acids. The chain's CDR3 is CASSDASSYNEQFF. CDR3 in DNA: TGTGCCAGCAGTGACGCGAGCTCCTACAATGAGCAGTTCTTC.

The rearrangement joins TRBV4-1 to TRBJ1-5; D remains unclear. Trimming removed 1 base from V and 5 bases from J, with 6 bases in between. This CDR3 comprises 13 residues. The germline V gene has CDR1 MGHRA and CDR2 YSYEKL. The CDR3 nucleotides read TGCGCCAGCAGCCAAGCTGTAGATCAGCCCCAGCATTTT. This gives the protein CASSQAVDQPQHF.

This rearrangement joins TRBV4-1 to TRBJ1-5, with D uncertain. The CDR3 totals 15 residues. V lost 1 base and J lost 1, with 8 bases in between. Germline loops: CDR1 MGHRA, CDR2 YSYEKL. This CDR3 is CASSQGPLSNQPQHF. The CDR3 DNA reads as TGCGCCAGCAGCCAAGGTCCTCTGAGCAATCAGCCCCAGCATTTT.

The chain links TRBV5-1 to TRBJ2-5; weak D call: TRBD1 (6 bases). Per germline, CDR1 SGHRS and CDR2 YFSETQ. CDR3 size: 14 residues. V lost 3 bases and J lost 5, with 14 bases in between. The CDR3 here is CASSYDRPGETQYF. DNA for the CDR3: TGCGCCAGCAGCTATGACAGGCCGGGGGAGACCCAGTACTTC.

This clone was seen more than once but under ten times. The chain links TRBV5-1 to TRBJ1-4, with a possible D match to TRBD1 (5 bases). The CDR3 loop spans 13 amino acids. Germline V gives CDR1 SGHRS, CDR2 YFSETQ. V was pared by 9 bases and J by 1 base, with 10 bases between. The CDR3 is CATRQRTNEKLFF. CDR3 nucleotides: TGCGCCACTCGACAGAGAACTAATGAAAAACTGTTTTTT.

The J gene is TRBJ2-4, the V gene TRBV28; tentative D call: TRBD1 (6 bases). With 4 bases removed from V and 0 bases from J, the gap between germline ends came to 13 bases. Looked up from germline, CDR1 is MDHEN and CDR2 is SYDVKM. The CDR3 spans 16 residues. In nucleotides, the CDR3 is TGTGCCAGCAGTTCTCAGGGGATATTAGCCAAAAACATTCAGTACTTC. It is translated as CASSSQGILAKNIQYF.

Written as DNA, the CDR3 is TGTGCCAGCAGCCCTTGGACAGGGAGCTCCTACGAGCAGTACTTC. It yields the protein CASSPWTGSSYEQYF. This chain links TRBV7-2 with TRBJ2-7, with 8 bases matching TRBD1. V trimming: 5 bases; J trimming: 0 bases; junction bases outside the gene matches: 6. Germline V gene lookup returns CDR1 SGHTA and CDR2 FQGNSA. The length of the CDR3 is 15 residues.

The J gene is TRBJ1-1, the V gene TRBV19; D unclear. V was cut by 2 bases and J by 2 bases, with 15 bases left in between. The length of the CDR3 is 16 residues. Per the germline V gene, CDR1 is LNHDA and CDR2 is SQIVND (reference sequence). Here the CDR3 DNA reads TGTGCCAGTAGTATATACGAAGGGAGCTTAAACACTGAAGCTTTCTTT. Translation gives CASSIYEGSLNTEAFF.

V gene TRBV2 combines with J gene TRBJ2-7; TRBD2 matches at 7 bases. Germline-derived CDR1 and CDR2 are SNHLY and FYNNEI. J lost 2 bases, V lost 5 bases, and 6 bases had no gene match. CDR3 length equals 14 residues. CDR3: CASSIAGWTYEQYF. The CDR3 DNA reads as TGTGCCAGCAGTATAGCGGGTTGGACCTACGAGCAGTACTTC.

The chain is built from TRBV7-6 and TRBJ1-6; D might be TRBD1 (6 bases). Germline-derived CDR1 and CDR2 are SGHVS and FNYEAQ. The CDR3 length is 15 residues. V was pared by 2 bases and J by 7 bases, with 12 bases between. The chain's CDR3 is CASSLRQGSNSPLHF. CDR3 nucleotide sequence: TGTGCCAGCAGCTTAAGGCAGGGGAGCAATTCACCCCTCCACTTT. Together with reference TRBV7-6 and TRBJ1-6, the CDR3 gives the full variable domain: GAGVSQSPRYKVTKRGQDVALRCDPISGHVSLYWYRQALGQGPEFLTYFNYEAQQDKSGLPNDRFSAERPEGSISTLTIQRTEQRDSAMYRCASSLRQGSNSPLHFGNGTRLTVT.

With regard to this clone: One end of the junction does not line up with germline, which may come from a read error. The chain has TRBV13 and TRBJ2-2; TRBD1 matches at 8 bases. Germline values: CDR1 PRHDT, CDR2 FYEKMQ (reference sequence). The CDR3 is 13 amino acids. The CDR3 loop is CASSLGQGGELFF. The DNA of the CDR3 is TGTGCCAGCAGCCTAGGACAGGGCGGGGAGCTGTTTTTT.

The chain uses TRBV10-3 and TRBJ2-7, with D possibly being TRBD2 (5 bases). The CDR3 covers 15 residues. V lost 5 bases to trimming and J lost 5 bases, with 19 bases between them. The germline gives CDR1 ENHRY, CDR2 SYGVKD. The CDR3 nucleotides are TGTGCCATCAGTCGGAGGTACAACCTCGGGGACGAGCAGTACTTC. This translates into CAISRRYNLGDEQYF.

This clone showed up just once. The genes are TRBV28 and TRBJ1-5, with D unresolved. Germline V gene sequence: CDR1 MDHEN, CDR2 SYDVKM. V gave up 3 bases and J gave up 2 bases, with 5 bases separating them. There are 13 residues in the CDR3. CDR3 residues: CASSFIRNQPQHF. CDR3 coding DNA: TGTGCCAGCAGTTTTATTCGCAATCAGCCCCAGCATTTT. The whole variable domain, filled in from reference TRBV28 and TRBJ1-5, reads DVKVTQSSRYLVKRTGEKVFLECVQDMDHENMFWYRQDPGLGLRLIYFSYDVKMKEKGDIPEGYSVSREKKERFSLILESASTNQTSMYLCASSFIRNQPQHFGDGTRLSIL.

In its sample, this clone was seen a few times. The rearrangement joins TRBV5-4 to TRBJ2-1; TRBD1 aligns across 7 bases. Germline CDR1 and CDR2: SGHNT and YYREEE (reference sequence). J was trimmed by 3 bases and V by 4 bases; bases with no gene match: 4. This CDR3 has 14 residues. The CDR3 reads CASSKRDSYNEQFF. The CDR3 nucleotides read TGTGCCAGCAGCAAACGGGACAGCTACAATGAGCAGTTCTTC.

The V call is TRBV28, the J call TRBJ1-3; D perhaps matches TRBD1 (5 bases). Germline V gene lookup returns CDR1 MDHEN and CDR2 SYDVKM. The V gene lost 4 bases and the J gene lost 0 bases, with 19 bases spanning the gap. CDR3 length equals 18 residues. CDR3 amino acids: CASSSAVREEPSGNTIYF. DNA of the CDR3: TGTGCCAGCAGTTCCGCAGTCAGGGAGGAACCCTCTGGAAACACCATATATTTT.

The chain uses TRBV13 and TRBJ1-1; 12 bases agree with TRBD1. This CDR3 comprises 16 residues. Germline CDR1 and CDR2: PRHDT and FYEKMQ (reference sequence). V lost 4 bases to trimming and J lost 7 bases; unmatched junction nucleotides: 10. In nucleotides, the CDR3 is TGTGCCAGCAGCTCTAACTGGGACAGGGGGCACGTTGAAGCTTTCTTT. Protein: CASSSNWDRGHVEAFF. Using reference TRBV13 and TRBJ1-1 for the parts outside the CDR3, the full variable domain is AAGVIQSPRHLIKEKRETATLKCYPIPRHDTVYWYQQGPGQDPQFLISFYEKMQSDKGSIPDRFSAQQFSDYHSELNMSSLELGDSALYFCASSSNWDRGHVEAFFGQGTRLTVV.

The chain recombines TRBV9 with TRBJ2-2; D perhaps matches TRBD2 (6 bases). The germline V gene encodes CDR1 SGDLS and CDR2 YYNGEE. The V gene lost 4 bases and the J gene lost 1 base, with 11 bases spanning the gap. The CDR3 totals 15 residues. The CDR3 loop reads CASSRGLRNTGELFF. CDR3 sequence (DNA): TGTGCCAGCAGCCGCGGACTACGGAACACCGGGGAGCTGTTTTTT.

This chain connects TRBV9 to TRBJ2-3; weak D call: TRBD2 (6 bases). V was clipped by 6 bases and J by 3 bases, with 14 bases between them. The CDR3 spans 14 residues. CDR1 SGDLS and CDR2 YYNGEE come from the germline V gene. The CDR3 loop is CASTGWGDTDTQYF. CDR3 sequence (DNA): TGTGCCAGCACGGGATGGGGGGATACAGATACGCAGTATTTT.